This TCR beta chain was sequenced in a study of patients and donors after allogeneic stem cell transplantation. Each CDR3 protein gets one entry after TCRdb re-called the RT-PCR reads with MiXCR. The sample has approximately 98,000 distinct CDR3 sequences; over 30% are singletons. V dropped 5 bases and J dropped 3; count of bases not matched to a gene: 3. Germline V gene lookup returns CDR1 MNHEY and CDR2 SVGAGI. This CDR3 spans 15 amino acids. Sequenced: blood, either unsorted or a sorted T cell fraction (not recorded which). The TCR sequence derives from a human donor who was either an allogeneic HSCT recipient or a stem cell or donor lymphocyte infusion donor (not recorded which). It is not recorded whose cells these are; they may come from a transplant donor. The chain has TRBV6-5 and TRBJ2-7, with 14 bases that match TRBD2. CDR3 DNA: TGTGCCAGCAGTGATGGGACTAGCGGGAGCTACGAGCAGTACTTC. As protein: CASSDGTSGSYEQYF.